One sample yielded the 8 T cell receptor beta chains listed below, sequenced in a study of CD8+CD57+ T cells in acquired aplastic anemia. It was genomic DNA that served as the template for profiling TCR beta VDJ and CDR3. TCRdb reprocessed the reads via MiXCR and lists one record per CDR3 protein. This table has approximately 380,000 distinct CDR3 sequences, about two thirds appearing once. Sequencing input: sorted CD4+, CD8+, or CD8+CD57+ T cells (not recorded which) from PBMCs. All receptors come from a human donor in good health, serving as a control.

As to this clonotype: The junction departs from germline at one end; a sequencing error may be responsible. This CDR3 is CATSRWRAETRYF. The CDR3 DNA is TGTGCCACCAGCAGGTGGAGAGCTGAAACGCGGTATTTT. The V gene is TRBV9, the J gene TRBJ2-3; D unresolved. The CDR3 is made up of 13 amino acids. The germline CDR1 and CDR2 sequences are SGDLS and YYNGEE.

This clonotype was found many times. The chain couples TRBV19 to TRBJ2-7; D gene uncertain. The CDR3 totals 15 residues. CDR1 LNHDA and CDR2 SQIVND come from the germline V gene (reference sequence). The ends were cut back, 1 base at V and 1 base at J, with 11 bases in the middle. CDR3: CASSIGMTLSYEQYF. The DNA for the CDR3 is TGTGCCAGTAGTATAGGTATGACACTTTCCTACGAGCAGTACTTC.

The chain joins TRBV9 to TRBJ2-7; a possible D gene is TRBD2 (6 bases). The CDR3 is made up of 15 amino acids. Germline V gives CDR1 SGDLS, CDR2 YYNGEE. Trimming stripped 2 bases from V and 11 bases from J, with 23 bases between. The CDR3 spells CASSVEAGLDTYEYF. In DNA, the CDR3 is TGTGCCAGCAGCGTCGAGGCGGGACTGGACACCTACGAGTACTTC.

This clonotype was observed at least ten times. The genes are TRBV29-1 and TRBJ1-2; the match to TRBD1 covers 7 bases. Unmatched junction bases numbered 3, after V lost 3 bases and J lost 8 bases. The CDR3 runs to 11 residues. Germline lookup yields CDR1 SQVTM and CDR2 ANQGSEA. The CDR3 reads CSVEVGGGYTF. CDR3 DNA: TGCAGCGTTGAGGTAGGGGGCGGCTACACCTTC.

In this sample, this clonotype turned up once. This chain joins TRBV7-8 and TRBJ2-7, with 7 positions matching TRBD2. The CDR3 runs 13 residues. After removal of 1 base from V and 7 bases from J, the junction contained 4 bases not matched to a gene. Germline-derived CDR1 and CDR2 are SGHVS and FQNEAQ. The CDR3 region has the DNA TGTGCCAGCAGCTTAGTTTCGGGGGGTGAGCAGTACTTC. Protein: CASSLVSGGEQYF.

The CDR3 sequence: CASSLQSAGAFF. CDR3 coding DNA: TGTGCCAGCAGTCTACAGTCTGCTGGAGCTTTCTTT. The V call is TRBV12-3 or TRBV12-4, the J call TRBJ1-1; unclear D gene. V lost 5 bases and J lost 10, with 14 bases in between. The CDR3 spans 12 residues.

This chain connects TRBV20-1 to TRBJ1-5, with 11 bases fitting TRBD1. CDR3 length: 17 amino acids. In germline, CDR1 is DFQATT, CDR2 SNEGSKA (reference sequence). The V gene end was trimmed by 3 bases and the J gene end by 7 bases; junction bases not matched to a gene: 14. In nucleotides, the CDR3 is TGCAGTGCTAGCCATCCGGACAGGGGGCCATTAGGACAGCCCCAGCATTTT. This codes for CSASHPDRGPLGQPQHF.

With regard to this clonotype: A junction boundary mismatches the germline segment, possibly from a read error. CDR3 residues: CASSSDYINKQYF. The CDR3 nucleotides read TGTGCCAGCAGCTCAGACTACATCAACAAGCAGTACTTT. The chain carries TRBV7-3 and TRBJ2-7; a possible D gene is TRBD2 (5 bases). This CDR3 contains 13 residues. Germline V gives CDR1 SGHTA, CDR2 FQGTGA.